Below, 27 T cell receptor beta chains from the same sample are listed, as sequenced in a study of Ad26.COV2.S vaccination and SARS-CoV-2 variants. Sequencing used immunoSEQ multiplex PCR; TCRdb keeps in-frame clones, though not all of them. The table has about 460,000 clones, about 88% seen once; the top ten hold over 1.5%. Regarding treatment: 19 received Ad26.COV2.S at low or high dose, single or two shots; about 5 received placebo; per-sample allocation not given. Sampling happened 63 days after the first vaccine or placebo injection. The material was peripheral blood, obtained in a trial of Ad26.COV2.S vaccine versus placebo. These receptors were collected from a person between 18 and 60 years old who received the Ad26.COV2.S COVID-19 vaccine or a placebo.

The V gene is TRBV27, the J gene TRBJ2-1; a weak D match, TRBD2 (5 bases). The CDR3 sequence is 14 residues long. Trimming removed 4 bases at V and 4 bases at J, with 11 bases between. CDR1 and CDR2 (germline): MNHEY, SMNVEV (reference sequence). This CDR3 is CASSSLTSYNEQFF. DNA of the CDR3: TGTGCCAGCAGTTCCCTTACTAGTTACAATGAGCAGTTCTTC.

This chain uses TRBV25-1 with TRBJ2-2; D gene uncertain. Trimming took off 6 bases at V and 7 bases at J, with 9 bases between the two ends. Germline V gene lookup returns CDR1 MGHDK and CDR2 SYGVNS. CDR3 length: 12 amino acids. The CDR3 region is CASRRTGGELFF. CDR3 in DNA: TGTGCCAGCAGAAGAACGGGCGGGGAGCTGTTTTTT.

J is TRBJ2-1 and V is TRBV19, with 9 bases identical to TRBD2. Per germline, CDR1 LNHDA and CDR2 SQIVND (reference sequence). J gave up 5 bases and V 3 bases, and 5 bases lay outside the gene matches. CDR3 length: 15 amino acids. DNA for the CDR3: TGTGCCAGTAGTATTTTAGCGGGAGACCACAATGAGCAGTTCTTC. Translating gives CASSILAGDHNEQFF.

V gene TRBV5-5 combines with J gene TRBJ1-3, with a tentative D call TRBD1 (5 bases). CDR1 and CDR2 (germline): SGHKS, YYEKEE (reference sequence). V shed 5 bases and J shed 0 bases, with 15 bases lying between them. This CDR3 comprises 16 residues. In nucleotides, the CDR3 is TGTGCCAGCAGGTCGGGACTCTTGATCTCTGGAAACACCATATATTTT. This translates into CASRSGLLISGNTIYF.

This chain links TRBV30 with TRBJ1-1; 7 bases line up with TRBD1. Germline V gives CDR1 GTSNPN, CDR2 SVGIG (reference sequence). The CDR3 loop spans 12 amino acids. The ends lost 1 base at V and 7 bases at J; junction bases unmatched: 3. The CDR3 DNA follows: TGTGCCTGGAGTGGAACAGGGGTTGAAGCTTTCTTT. Protein: CAWSGTGVEAFF.

A word on this clone: This sample includes further DNA sequences coding for the same CDR3. The gene calls are TRBV18 and TRBJ1-5; the D is unclear. Germline V gene data show CDR1 as KGHSH and CDR2 as LQKENI. The V end lost 3 bases, the J end lost 1 base, and 4 bases lay between the germline ends. This CDR3 has 13 amino acids. Here the CDR3 reads CASSPSSNQPQHF. DNA of the CDR3: TGTGCCAGCTCACCCTCGAGCAATCAGCCCCAGCATTTT. Using reference TRBV18 and TRBJ1-5 for the parts outside the CDR3, the full variable domain is NAGVMQNPRHLVRRRGQEARLRCSPMKGHSHVYWYRQLPEEGLKFMVYLQKENIIDESGMPKERFSAEFPKEGPSILRIQQVVRGDSAAYFCASSPSSNQPQHFGDGTRLSIL.

This rearrangement joins TRBV11-3 to TRBJ2-7; no clear D. The CDR3 is 13 residues long. The V gene's germline CDR1 is SGHNT and CDR2 YENEEA. Trimming left V 3 bases short and J 7 bases short, with 13 bases between. The CDR3 DNA sequence: TGTGCCAGCAGCTTGGGCTCGACACGGGAGCAGTACTTC. Protein: CASSLGSTREQYF.

J is TRBJ2-3 and V is TRBV24-1; 10 nucleotides align to TRBD1. The CDR3 length is 18 residues. V was pared by 3 bases and J by 0 bases, with 8 bases of the junction left unmatched. Per germline, CDR1 KGHDR and CDR2 SFDVKD. CDR3 bases: TGTGCCACCAGTGATAACCGACAGGGGGCTACCAGCACAGATACGCAGTATTTT. Translating gives CATSDNRQGATSTDTQYF.

The gene calls are TRBV7-2 and TRBJ2-7; a weak D match, TRBD1 (5 bases). The CDR3 runs 14 residues. Germline assignment: CDR1 SGHTA and CDR2 FQGNSA. With 1 base removed from V and 0 bases from J, the gap between germline ends came to 7 bases. CDR3 loop: CASSLVDSSYEQYF. The CDR3 region has the DNA TGTGCCAGCAGCTTAGTTGACAGCTCCTACGAGCAGTACTTC.

The chain joins TRBV2 to TRBJ1-1, with D tentatively TRBD1 (5 bases). Germline CDR1 is SNHLY and CDR2 is FYNNEI. V lost 8 bases and J lost 1, with 11 bases in between. The CDR3 is made up of 13 amino acids. The CDR3 reads CASEDIANTEAFF. The CDR3 bases are TGTGCCAGCGAGGACATCGCGAACACTGAAGCTTTCTTT.

V gene TRBV19 combines with J gene TRBJ2-2; the D gene could be TRBD1 or TRBD2 (5 bases each). The germline V and J ends were trimmed by 9 bases and 8 bases, with 19 bases remaining between them. This CDR3 contains 14 residues. Looked up from germline, CDR1 is LNHDA and CDR2 is SQIVND (reference sequence). CDR3: CASEQRGVNGELFF. CDR3 sequence (DNA): TGTGCCAGCGAACAACGGGGCGTTAATGGGGAGCTGTTTTTT.

The chain links TRBV11-2 to TRBJ2-2, with D uncertain. The V and J ends lost 3 bases and 7 bases respectively, with 6 bases between them. Per the germline V gene, CDR1 is SGHAT and CDR2 is FQNNGV. The CDR3 totals 12 residues. This chain's CDR3 is CASSFSDGELFF. The CDR3 DNA sequence: TGTGCCAGCAGCTTCAGCGACGGGGAGCTGTTTTTT.

The chain uses TRBV18 and TRBJ2-4, with unresolved D. Germline V CDR1 and CDR2: KGHSH, LQKENI. With 3 bases removed from V and 6 bases from J, the gap between germline ends came to 12 bases. The CDR3 runs 14 residues. Here the CDR3 DNA reads TGTGCCAGCTCACCCCCTGGGATCAGAAACATTCAGTACTTC. Its translation: CASSPPGIRNIQYF.

The gene calls are TRBV4-1 and TRBJ2-6, with D possibly matching TRBD1 (5 bases). From germline, CDR1 is MGHRA and CDR2 YSYEKL. Trimming removed 3 bases from V and 0 bases from J, with 24 bases in between. CDR3 size: 21 residues. CDR3: CASSHAYLRGTVVSGANVLTF. The CDR3 DNA reads TGCGCCAGCAGCCATGCGTATCTTAGGGGTACAGTAGTCTCTGGGGCCAACGTCCTGACTTTC.

This chain uses TRBV19 with TRBJ1-5; D gene uncertain. The CDR3 runs to 14 residues. The germline CDR1 and CDR2 sequences are LNHDA and SQIVND (reference sequence). V dropped 3 bases and J dropped 5 bases, with 11 bases sitting between them. The CDR3 region is CASSIGLEYQPQHF. The CDR3 coding sequence is TGTGCCAGTAGTATTGGTCTGGAATATCAGCCCCAGCATTTT.

This clone was observed a few times. V usage is TRBV2 and J usage is TRBJ1-6; tentative D call: TRBD1 (6 bases). The germline gives CDR1 SNHLY, CDR2 FYNNEI. V was shortened by 7 bases and J by 10 bases, with 20 bases between the two germline ends. The length of the CDR3 is 15 residues. The CDR3 is CASTGRGLSSSPLHF. CDR3 in DNA: TGTGCCAGCACTGGGCGGGGGCTAAGTAGCTCACCCCTCCACTTT.

V and J are TRBV6-5 and TRBJ1-2; D ambiguous. The germline gives CDR1 MNHEY, CDR2 SVGAGI. The CDR3 extends over 14 amino acids. With 5 bases removed from V and 11 bases from J, the gap between germline ends came to 21 bases. CDR3 DNA: TGTGCCAGCAGTATAGACCGGGCCTCTTGGAGGTACACCTTC. Translating gives CASSIDRASWRYTF.

V and J are TRBV27 and TRBJ2-1; no reliable D call. The germline V gene encodes CDR1 MNHEY and CDR2 SMNVEV (reference sequence). The CDR3 has 14 residues. V was cut by 6 bases and J by 4 bases, with 13 bases left in between. The CDR3: CASSRSRLYNEQFF. The CDR3 bases are TGTGCCAGCAGCCGATCTAGACTTTACAATGAGCAGTTCTTC.

V gene TRBV3-1 (or the pseudogene TRBV3-2) combines with J gene TRBJ2-5; the D is unclear. Looked up from germline, CDR1 is LGHDT and CDR2 is YNNKEL (reference sequence). The V end was cut by 3 bases, the J end by 4 bases, with 12 bases between. The CDR3 spans 14 residues. The CDR3 here is CASSQRPAGETQYF. In DNA, the CDR3 is TGTGCCAGCAGCCAGAGACCAGCCGGAGAGACCCAGTACTTC.

V is TRBV4-2 and J is TRBJ2-5; D may be TRBD1 (5 bases). Trimming stripped 0 bases from V and 5 bases from J, with 16 bases between. This CDR3 has 16 residues. Per germline, CDR1 LGHNA and CDR2 YNFKEQ. The chain's CDR3 is CASSQDRLSGAETQYF. The CDR3 DNA reads as TGTGCCAGCAGCCAAGATAGGTTGAGTGGGGCTGAGACCCAGTACTTC.

The J gene is TRBJ1-5, the V gene TRBV7-2; the D is unclear. Trimming pared 1 base from V and 8 bases from J, leaving 12 bases between. Germline CDR1 reads SGHTA; CDR2 reads FQGNSA. This CDR3 spans 14 amino acids. CDR3 nucleotides: TGTGCCAGCAGCTTAGGGACCGCTAAAGAGCCCCAGCATTTT. Protein: CASSLGTAKEPQHF.

In this sample, this clone turned up once. The V call is TRBV5-1, the J call TRBJ2-7; possible D gene TRBD2, 5 bases. The CDR3 totals 15 residues. The germline V and J ends were trimmed by 0 bases and 0 bases, with 10 bases remaining between them. Germline values: CDR1 SGHRS, CDR2 YFSETQ. The CDR3 nucleotides read TGCGCCAGCAGCTTGGAGCCGGGGAGCTCCTACGAGCAGTACTTC. Encoded protein: CASSLEPGSSYEQYF. Variable domain in full (rest from reference TRBV5-1 and TRBJ2-7): KAGVTQTPRYLIKTRGQQVTLSCSPISGHRSVSWYQQTPGQGLQFLFEYFSETQRNKGNFPGRFSGRQFSNSRSEMNVSTLELGDSALYLCASSLEPGSSYEQYFGPGTRLTVT.

The chain is built from TRBV6-2 or TRBV6-3 and TRBJ2-7, with TRBD1 as a possible D gene (5 bases). CDR1 and CDR2 (germline): MNHEY, SVGEGT. V gave up 5 bases and J gave up 3 bases, with 11 bases separating them. This CDR3 has 13 amino acids. The CDR3 sequence: CASSVTGIYEQYF. CDR3 nucleotides: TGTGCCAGCAGTGTCACAGGAATCTACGAGCAGTACTTC.

This chain links TRBV28 with TRBJ1-2, with D possibly TRBD1 on 5 matching bases. The length of the CDR3 is 14 residues. V gave up 2 bases and J gave up 4 bases, with 11 bases separating them. The germline V gene has CDR1 MDHEN and CDR2 SYDVKM. DNA for the CDR3: TGTGCCAGCAGTTTAGTCAGGGACCTCTATGGCTACACCTTC. Its translation is CASSLVRDLYGYTF.

The rearrangement joins TRBV5-1 to TRBJ1-4; D is ambiguous. The CDR3 spans 18 residues. Trimming removed 4 bases from V and 1 base from J, with 20 bases in between. Germline V gives CDR1 SGHRS, CDR2 YFSETQ. This chain's CDR3 is CASSPVNRGKRTNEKLFF. The CDR3 DNA reads as TGCGCCAGCAGCCCTGTCAATCGGGGAAAACGAACTAATGAAAAACTGTTTTTT.

On this clone itself: The junction departs from the called germline gene at one end, perhaps through a read error. The genes are TRBV6-1 and TRBJ1-5; D remains unclear. Germline CDR1 MNHNS, CDR2 SASEGT. The length of the CDR3 is 15 residues. The CDR3, as DNA: TGTGCCAGCACTGAACTGGGTTATAGCAATCAGCCCCAGCATTTT. Amino acid sequence: CASTELGYSNQPQHF.

This clone was seen a single time. V is TRBV18 and J is TRBJ2-7, with D perhaps being TRBD1 or TRBD2 (5 bases each). This CDR3 is built from 14 residues. Trimming shortened V by 3 bases and J by 3 bases, and 12 bases separated the two germline ends. The germline V gene encodes CDR1 KGHSH and CDR2 LQKENI. The CDR3, as DNA: TGTGCCAGCTCACCCGGGGACGGAGGCTACGAGCAGTACTTC. Translating gives CASSPGDGGYEQYF.